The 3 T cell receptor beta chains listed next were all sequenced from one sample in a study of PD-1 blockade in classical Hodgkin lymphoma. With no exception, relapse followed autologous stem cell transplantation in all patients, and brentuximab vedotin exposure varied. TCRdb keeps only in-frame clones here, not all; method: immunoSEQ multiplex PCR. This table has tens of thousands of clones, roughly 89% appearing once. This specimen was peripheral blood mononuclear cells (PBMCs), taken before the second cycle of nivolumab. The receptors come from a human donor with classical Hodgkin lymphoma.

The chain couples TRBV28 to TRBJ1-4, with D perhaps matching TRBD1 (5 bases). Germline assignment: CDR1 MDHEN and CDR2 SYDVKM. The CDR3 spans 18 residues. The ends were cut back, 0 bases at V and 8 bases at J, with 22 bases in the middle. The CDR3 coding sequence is TGTGCCAGCAGTTTATGGCCAGAAAGGGTGGGGCAGGGCGAAAAACTGTTTTTT. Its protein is CASSLWPERVGQGEKLFF.

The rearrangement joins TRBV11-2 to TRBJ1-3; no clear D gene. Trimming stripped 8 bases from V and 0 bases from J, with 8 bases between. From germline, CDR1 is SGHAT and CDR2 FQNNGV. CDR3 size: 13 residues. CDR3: CASFGVSGNTIYF. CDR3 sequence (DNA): TGTGCCAGCTTCGGGGTCTCTGGAAACACCATATATTTT.

The CDR3 reads CASSFQRDWADTQYF. Here the CDR3 DNA reads TGTGCCAGCTCATTCCAGCGGGATTGGGCAGATACGCAGTATTTT. The V call is TRBV18, the J call TRBJ2-3; TRBD2 aligns across 7 bases. This CDR3 has 15 residues. Germline values: CDR1 KGHSH, CDR2 LQKENI. After removal of 5 bases from V and 4 bases from J, the junction contained 9 bases not matched to a gene.